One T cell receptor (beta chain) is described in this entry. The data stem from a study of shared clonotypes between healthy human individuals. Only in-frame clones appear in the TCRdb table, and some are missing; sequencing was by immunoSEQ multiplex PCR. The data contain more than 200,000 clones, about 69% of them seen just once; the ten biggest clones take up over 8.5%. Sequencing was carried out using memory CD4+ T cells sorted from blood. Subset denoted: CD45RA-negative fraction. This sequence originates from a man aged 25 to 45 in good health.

CDR3 region: CASSRSEDAKNIQYF. CDR3 coding DNA: TGTGCCAGCAGCAGAAGTGAGGACGCCAAAAACATTCAGTACTTC. J is TRBJ2-4 and V is TRBV11-2; D remains unclear. The CDR3 runs to 15 residues. V lost 5 bases to trimming and J lost 1 base, with 12 bases between them. The germline gives CDR1 SGHAT, CDR2 FQNNGV.